One and the same sample provided the 9 T cell receptor beta chains below, sequenced in a study of tumor-infiltrating lymphocytes in primary liver carcinoma. A constant-region primer primed TCR beta cDNA synthesis from 450 to 550 ng of total RNA. Libraries for TCR beta were built through three nested multiplex PCR rounds, which together made up a slightly modified ARM-PCR procedure. Two initial PCR rounds of about 10 cycles each paired TRBV1-TRBV30 forward primers with a C-beta reverse primer. MiXCR, applied by TCRdb to the multiplex PCR reads, yields one record per CDR3 protein. The data show almost 45,000 distinct CDR3 sequences, around 75% seen once. Joint extraction of RNA and DNA used about 17-33 mg of bulk tissue that was unsorted. Specimen: tumor-adjacent normal liver tissue. The source is a woman aged 25 to 39 with primary liver carcinoma and hepatitis B virus infection.

Comment on this clonotype: Germline is not matched at one junction end, which may reflect a read error. V gene TRBV6-2 or TRBV6-3 combines with J gene TRBJ1-1; no clear D gene. The length of the CDR3 is 13 residues. Germline V gene sequence: CDR1 MNHEY, CDR2 SVGEGT. CDR3 in amino acids: CASSPIPVLTALF. CDR3 coding DNA: TGTGCCAGCAGCCCGATACCGGTCCTAACGGCTCTCTTT.

This clonotype has just a few counts. An end of the junction differs from the germline gene, which may be a read error. This sequence joins TRBV29-1 and TRBJ1-2, with 10 bases matching TRBD1. This CDR3 contains 13 residues. Germline V gene sequence: CDR1 SQVTM, CDR2 ANQGSEA. The CDR3 DNA is TGCAGCGTCCGGACAGGGGGGGACTACGGCTACACCTTC. Residues: CSVRTGGDYGYTF.

This clonotype has at least ten counts. V and J are TRBV7-8 and TRBJ2-7; D possibly corresponds to TRBD2 (5 bases). The CDR3 contains 13 residues. Germline loops: CDR1 SGHVS, CDR2 FQNEAQ. Trimming removed 3 bases from V and 4 bases from J, with 10 bases in between. CDR3 in amino acids: CASSFGVGYEQYF. The CDR3 DNA follows: TGTGCCAGCAGCTTCGGGGTAGGGTACGAGCAGTACTTC.

As to this clonotype: One junction end does not reproduce the germline sequence, and a read error may be involved. This chain connects TRBV12-3 or TRBV12-4 to TRBJ1-6, with D perhaps matching TRBD1 (6 bases). The CDR3 contains 16 residues. The CDR3 region has the DNA TGTGTCAGCAGTTTTGCAAGGGGACACTATAATACACCCCTCCACTTT. Protein sequence: CVSSFARGHYNTPLHF.

There are a few counts of this clonotype. The rearrangement uses TRBV18 and TRBJ2-7; 11 bases are shared with TRBD1. V shed 3 bases, J shed 6 bases, and the junction held 7 bases outside the gene matches. CDR1 is KGHSH and CDR2 is LQKENI in the germline V gene. The CDR3 covers 15 residues. CDR3 region: CASSPSGTGGTEQYF. Written as DNA, the CDR3 is TGTGCCAGCTCACCCTCCGGGACAGGGGGTACCGAGCAGTACTTC.

Turning to this clonotype: An end of the junction does not agree with germline; a read error may underlie this. V usage is TRBV11-2 and J usage is TRBJ2-3; D not resolved. This CDR3 contains 13 residues. Germline assignment: CDR1 SGHAT and CDR2 FQNNGV. CDR3 in amino acids: CAISPWSTDTHYF. CDR3 sequence (DNA): TGCGCCATCAGCCCCTGGAGCACAGATACGCATTATTTT.

In its sample, this clonotype was seen a few times. The junction shows a germline mismatch at one end, possibly a read error. V gene TRBV10-3 combines with J gene TRBJ2-2; tentative D call: TRBD2 (5 bases). CDR3 size: 18 residues. Per germline, CDR1 ENHRY and CDR2 SYGVKD. The CDR3 region has the DNA TGTGCCATCTCAAGTGCGGAGGCGTGGCAGCGGAACACCGCGGAGCTGTTTTTT. Translated: CAISSAEAWQRNTAELFF.

Remarks on this clonotype: An end of the junction does not agree with germline; a read error may underlie this. This chain joins TRBV4-3 and TRBJ2-1; D is possibly TRBD2 (5 bases). Germline assignment: CDR1 LGHNA and CDR2 YSLEER. The CDR3 spans 16 residues. The DNA for the CDR3 is TGCACCAGCAGCCAGGATCCGGGAAGCTCCTACAATGAGCAGTTCTTC. Residues: CTSSQDPGSSYNEQFF.

Of note for this clonotype: The junction departs from germline at one end; a sequencing error may be responsible. The chain joins TRBV14 to TRBJ2-1; D is ambiguous. CDR1 is SGHDN and CDR2 is FVKESK in the germline V gene. CDR3 length equals 15 residues. The CDR3 sequence: CASSQWQTPYNEQLF. The CDR3 region has the DNA TGTGCCAGCAGCCAGTGGCAGACCCCCTACAATGAGCAGCTCTTC.